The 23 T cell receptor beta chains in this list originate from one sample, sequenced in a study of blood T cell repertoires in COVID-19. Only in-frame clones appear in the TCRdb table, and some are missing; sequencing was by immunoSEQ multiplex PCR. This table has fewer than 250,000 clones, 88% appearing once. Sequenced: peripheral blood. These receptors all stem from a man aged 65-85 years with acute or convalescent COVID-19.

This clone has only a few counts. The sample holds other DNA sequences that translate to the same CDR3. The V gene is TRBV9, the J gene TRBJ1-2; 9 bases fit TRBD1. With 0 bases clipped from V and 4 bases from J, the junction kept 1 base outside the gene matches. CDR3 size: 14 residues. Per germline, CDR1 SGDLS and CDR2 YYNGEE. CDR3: CASSVGQGGYGYTF. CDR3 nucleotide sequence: TGTGCCAGCAGCGTAGGACAGGGGGGCTATGGCTACACCTTC. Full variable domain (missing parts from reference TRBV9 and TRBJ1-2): DSGVTQTPKHLITATGQRVTLRCSPRSGDLSVYWYQQSLDQGLQFLIQYYNGEERAKGNILERFSAQQFPDLHSELNLSSLELGDSALYFCASSVGQGGYGYTFGSGTRLTVV.

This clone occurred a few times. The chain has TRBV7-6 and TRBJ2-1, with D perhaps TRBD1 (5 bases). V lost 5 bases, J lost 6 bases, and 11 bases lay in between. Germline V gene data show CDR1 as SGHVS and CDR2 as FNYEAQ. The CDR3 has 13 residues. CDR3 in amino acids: CASSTGHSNEQFF. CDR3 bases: TGTGCCAGCAGCACAGGACACAGCAATGAGCAGTTCTTC.

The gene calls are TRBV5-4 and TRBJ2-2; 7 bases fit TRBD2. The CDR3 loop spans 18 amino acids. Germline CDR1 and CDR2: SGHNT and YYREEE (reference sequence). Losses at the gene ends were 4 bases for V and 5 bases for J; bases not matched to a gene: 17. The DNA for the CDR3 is TGTGCCAGCAGCCCGGATTTACAGGAACTAGCGTGGACCGGGGAGCTGTTTTTT. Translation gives CASSPDLQELAWTGELFF.

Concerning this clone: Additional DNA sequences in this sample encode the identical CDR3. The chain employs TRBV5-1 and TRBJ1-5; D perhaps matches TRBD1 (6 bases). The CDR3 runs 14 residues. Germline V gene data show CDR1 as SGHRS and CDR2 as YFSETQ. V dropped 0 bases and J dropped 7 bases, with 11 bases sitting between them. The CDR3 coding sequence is TGCGCCAGCAGCTTGGGAACAGGGTACCAGCCCCAGCATTTT. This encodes CASSLGTGYQPQHF.

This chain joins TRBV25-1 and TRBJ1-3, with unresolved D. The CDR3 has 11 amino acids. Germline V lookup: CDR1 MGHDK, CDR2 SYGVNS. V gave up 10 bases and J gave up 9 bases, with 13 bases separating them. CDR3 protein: CATTFRGTIYF. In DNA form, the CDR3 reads TGTGCCACAACCTTTCGAGGCACCATATATTTT.

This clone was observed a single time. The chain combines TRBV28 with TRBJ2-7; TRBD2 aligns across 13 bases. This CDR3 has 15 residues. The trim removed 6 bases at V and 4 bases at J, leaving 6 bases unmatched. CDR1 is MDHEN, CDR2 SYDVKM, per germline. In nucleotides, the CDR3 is TGTGCCAGCAGGAGACTAGCGGGAGGCTTTTACGAGCAGTACTTC. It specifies CASRRLAGGFYEQYF.

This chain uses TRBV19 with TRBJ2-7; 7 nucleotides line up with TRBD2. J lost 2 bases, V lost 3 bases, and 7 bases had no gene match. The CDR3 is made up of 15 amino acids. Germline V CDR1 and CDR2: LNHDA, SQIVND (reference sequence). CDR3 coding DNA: TGTGCCAGTAGTATGGGGGGGAGTGGAACCTACGAGCAGTACTTC. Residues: CASSMGGSGTYEQYF.

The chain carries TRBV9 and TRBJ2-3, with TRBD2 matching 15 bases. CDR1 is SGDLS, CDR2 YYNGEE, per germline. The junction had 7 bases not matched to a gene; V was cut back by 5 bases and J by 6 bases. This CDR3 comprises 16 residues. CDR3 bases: TGTGCCAGCAGTGCCGGACTAGCGGGAGGGCGGGATACGCAGTATTTT. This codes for CASSAGLAGGRDTQYF.

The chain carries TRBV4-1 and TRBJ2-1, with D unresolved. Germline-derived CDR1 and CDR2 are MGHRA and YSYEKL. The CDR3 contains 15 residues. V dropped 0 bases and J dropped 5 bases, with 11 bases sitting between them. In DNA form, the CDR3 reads TGCGCCAGCAGCCAAGATCAGGCCAATCACAATGAGCAGTTCTTC. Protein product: CASSQDQANHNEQFF.

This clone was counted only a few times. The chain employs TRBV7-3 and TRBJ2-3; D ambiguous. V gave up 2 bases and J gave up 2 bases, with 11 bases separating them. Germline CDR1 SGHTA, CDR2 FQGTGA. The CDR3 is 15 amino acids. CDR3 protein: CASSLLGTSTDTQYF. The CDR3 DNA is TGTGCCAGCAGCTTACTAGGCACCTCCACAGATACGCAGTATTTT.

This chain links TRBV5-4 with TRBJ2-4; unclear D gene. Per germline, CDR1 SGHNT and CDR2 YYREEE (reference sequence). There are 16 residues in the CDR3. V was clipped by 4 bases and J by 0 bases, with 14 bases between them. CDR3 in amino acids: CASSTTRSLAKNIQYF. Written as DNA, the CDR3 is TGTGCCAGCAGCACGACACGATCGCTAGCCAAAAACATTCAGTACTTC.

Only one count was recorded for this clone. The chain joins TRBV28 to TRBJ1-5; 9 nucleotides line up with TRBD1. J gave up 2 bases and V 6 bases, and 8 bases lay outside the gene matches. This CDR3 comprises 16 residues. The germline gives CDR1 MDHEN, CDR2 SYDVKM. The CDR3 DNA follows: TGTGCCAGCAGATCCACAGGGGGCTCTGGCAATCAGCCCCAGCATTTT. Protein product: CASRSTGGSGNQPQHF.

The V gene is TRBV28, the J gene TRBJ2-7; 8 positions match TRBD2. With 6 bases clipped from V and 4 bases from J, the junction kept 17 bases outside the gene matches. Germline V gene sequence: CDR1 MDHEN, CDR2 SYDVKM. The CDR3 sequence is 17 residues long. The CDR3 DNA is TGTGCCAGCAGCCCCCGTGGTAGCGGGGCCTCACGATACGAGCAGTACTTC. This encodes CASSPRGSGASRYEQYF.

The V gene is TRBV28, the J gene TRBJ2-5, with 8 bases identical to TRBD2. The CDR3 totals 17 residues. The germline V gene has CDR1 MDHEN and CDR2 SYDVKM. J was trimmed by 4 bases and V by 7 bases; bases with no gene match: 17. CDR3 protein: CASTVTSAIRGPETQYF. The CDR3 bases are TGTGCCAGCACCGTGACTAGCGCGATACGTGGGCCAGAGACCCAGTACTTC.

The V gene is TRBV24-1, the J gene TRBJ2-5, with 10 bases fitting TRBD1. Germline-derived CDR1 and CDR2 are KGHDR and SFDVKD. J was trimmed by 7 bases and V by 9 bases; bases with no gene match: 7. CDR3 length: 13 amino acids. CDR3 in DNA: TGTGCCACCGGGCCGACAGGGGGCGGGACCCAGTACTTC. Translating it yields CATGPTGGGTQYF.

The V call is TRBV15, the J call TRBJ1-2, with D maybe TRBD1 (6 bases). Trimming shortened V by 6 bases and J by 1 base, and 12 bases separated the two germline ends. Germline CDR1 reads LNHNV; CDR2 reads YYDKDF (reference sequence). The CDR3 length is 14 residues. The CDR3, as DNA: TGTGCCACCAGAGGGGACATTAGTAACTATGGCTACACCTTC. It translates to CATRGDISNYGYTF.

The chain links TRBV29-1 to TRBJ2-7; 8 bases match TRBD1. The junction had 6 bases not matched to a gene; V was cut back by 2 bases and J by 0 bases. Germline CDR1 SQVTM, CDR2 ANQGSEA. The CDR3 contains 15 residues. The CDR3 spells CSVESGQDFSYEQYF. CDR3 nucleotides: TGCAGCGTTGAATCGGGACAGGACTTCTCCTACGAGCAGTACTTC.

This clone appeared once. The chain's CDR3 is CASSISGQSSGNTIYF. The CDR3 coding sequence is TGTGCCAGTAGTATCAGCGGACAGAGCTCTGGAAACACCATATATTTT. The chain uses TRBV19 and TRBJ1-3, with a weak D call TRBD1 (6 bases). CDR3 size: 16 residues. CDR1 and CDR2 (germline): LNHDA, SQIVND (reference sequence). The ends were cut back, 3 bases at V and 0 bases at J, with 12 bases in the middle. The full variable domain, its missing parts supplied by reference TRBV19 and TRBJ1-3, is DGGITQSPKYLFRKEGQNVTLSCEQNLNHDAMYWYRQDPGQGLRLIYYSQIVNDFQKGDIAEGYSVSREKKESFPLTVTSAQKNPTAFYLCASSISGQSSGNTIYFGEGSWLTVV.

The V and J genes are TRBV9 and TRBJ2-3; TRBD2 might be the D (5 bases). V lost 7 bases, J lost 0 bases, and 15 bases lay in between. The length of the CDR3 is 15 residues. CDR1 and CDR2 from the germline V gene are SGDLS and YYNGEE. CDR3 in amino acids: CASASPGGSTDTQYF. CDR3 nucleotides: TGTGCCAGCGCATCTCCAGGCGGGAGCACAGATACGCAGTATTTT.

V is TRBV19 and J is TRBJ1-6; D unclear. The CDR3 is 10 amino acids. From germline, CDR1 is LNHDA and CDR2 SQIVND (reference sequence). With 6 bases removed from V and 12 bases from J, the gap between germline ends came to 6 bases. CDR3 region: CASSERPLHF. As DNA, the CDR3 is TGTGCCAGTAGCGAGAGACCCCTCCACTTT.

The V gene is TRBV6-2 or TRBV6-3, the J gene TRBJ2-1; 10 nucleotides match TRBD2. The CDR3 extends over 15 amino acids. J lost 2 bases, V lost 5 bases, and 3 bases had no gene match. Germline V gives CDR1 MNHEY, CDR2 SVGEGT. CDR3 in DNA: TGTGCCAGCAGTAGGACTAGCGGAGCCTACAATGAGCAGTTCTTC. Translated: CASSRTSGAYNEQFF.

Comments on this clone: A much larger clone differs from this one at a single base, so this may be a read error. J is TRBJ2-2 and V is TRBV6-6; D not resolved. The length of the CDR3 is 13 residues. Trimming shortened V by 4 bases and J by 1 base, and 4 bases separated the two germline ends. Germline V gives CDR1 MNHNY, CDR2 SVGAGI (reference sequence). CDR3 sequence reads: CASSFQNTGELFF. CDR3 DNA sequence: TGTGCCAGCAGTTTCCAGAACACCGGGGAGCTGTTTTTT.

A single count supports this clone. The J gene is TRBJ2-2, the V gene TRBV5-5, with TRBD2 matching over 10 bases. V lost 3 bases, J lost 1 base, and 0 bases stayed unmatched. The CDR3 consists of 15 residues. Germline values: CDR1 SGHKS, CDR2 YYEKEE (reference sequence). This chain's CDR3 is CASSWTSGNTGELFF. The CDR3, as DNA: TGTGCCAGCAGCTGGACTAGCGGGAACACCGGGGAGCTGTTTTTT.